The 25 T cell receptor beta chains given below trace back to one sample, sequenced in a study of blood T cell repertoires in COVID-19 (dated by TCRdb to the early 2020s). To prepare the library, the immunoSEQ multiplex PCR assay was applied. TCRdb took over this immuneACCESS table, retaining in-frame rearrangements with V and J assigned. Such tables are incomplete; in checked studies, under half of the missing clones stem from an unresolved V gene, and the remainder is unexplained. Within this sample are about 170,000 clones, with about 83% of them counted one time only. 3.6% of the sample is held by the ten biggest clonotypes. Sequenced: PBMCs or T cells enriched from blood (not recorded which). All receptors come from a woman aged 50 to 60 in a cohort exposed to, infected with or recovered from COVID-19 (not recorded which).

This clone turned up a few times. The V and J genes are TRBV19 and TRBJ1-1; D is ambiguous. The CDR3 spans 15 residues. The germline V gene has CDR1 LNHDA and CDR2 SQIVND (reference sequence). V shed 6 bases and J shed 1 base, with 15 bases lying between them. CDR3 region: CASRGGPKENTEAFF. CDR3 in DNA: TGTGCCAGTAGAGGCGGCCCCAAGGAGAACACTGAAGCTTTCTTT.

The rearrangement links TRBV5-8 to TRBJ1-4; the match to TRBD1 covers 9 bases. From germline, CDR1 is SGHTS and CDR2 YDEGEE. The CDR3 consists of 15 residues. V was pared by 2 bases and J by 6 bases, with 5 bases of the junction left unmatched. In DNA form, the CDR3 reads TGTGCCAGCAGCTTCAGGGGACAGGGCTATGAAAAACTGTTTTTT. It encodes CASSFRGQGYEKLFF.

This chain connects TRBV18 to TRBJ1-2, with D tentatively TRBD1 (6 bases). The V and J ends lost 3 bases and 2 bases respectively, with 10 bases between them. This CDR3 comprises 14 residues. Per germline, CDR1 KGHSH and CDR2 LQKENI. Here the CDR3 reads CASSPLDRNYGYTF. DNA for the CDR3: TGTGCCAGCTCACCGTTAGACAGGAACTATGGCTACACCTTC.

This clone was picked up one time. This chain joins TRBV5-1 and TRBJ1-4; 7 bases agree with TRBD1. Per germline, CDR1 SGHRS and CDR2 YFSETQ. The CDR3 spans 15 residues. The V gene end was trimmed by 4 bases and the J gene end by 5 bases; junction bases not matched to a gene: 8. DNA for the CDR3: TGCGCCAGCAGCGTAACAGGGGACCGGAATGAAAAACTGTTTTTT. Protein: CASSVTGDRNEKLFF.

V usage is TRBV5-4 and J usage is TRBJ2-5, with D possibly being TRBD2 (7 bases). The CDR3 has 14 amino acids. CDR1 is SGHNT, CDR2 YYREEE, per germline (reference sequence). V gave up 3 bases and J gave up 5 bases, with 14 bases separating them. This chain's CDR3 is CASSSKQGGETQYF. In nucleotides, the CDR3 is TGTGCCAGCAGCTCGAAACAGGGAGGGGAGACCCAGTACTTC.

CDR3 bases: TGTGCCAGCAGTCCCCAGGCAGCACAAAATTCACCCCTCCACTTT. This encodes CASSPQAAQNSPLHF. The chain uses TRBV6-5 and TRBJ1-6; D unclear. The CDR3 runs to 15 residues. Germline assignment: CDR1 MNHEY and CDR2 SVGAGI. The V gene lost 5 bases and the J gene lost 7 bases, with 15 bases spanning the gap.

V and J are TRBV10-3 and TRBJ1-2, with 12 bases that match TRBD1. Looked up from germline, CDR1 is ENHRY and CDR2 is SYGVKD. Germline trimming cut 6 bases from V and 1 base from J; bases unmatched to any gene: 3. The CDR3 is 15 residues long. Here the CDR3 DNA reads TGTGCCATCAGGGGACAGGGGGCCCTTAACTATGGCTACACCTTC. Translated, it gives CAIRGQGALNYGYTF.

CDR3: CSASGGDYKTFGTQYF. CDR3 nucleotides: TGCAGTGCTAGTGGGGGGGACTACAAAACTTTCGGGACCCAGTACTTC. V gene TRBV20-1 combines with J gene TRBJ2-5; 7 positions agree with TRBD2. The CDR3 spans 16 residues. Losses at the gene ends were 3 bases for V and 7 bases for J; bases not matched to a gene: 17. Germline V CDR1 and CDR2: DFQATT, SNEGSKA (reference sequence).

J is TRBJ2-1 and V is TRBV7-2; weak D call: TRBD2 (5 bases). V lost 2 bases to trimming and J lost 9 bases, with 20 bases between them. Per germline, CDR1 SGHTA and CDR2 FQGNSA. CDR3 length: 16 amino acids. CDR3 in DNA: TGTGCCAGCAGCTTATTCTCCCCACAAACCCGGGGTGAGCAGTTCTTC. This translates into CASSLFSPQTRGEQFF.

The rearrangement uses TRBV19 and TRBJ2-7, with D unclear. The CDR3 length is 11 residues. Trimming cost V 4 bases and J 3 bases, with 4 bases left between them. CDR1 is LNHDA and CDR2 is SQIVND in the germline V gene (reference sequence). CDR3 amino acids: CASSTGYEQYF. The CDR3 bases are TGTGCCAGTAGTACAGGCTACGAGCAGTACTTC.

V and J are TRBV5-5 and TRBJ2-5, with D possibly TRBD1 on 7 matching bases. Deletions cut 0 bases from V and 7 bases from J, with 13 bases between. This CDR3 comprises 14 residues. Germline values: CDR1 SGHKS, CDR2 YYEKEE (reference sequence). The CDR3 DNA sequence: TGTGCCAGCAGCTTGGAAGGCCAGGGGGGGACCCAGTACTTC. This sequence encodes CASSLEGQGGTQYF. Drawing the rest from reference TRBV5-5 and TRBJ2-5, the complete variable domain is DAGVTQSPTHLIKTRGQQVTLRCSPISGHKSVSWYQQVLGQGPQFIFQYYEKEERGRGNFPDRFSARQFPNYSSELNVNALLLGDSALYLCASSLEGQGGTQYFGPGTRLLVL.

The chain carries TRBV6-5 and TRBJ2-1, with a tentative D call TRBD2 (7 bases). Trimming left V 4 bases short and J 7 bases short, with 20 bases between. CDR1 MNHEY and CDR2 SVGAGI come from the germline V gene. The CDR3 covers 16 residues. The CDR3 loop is CASSSPSWGGRNEQFF. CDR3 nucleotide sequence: TGTGCCAGCAGTTCCCCTTCTTGGGGGGGCAGGAATGAGCAGTTCTTC.

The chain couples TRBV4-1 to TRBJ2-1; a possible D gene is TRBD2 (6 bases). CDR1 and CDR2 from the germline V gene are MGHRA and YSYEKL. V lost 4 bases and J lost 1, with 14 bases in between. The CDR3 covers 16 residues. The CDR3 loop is CASSPGGAGSYNEQFF. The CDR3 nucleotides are TGCGCCAGCAGCCCAGGAGGGGCAGGGTCCTACAATGAGCAGTTCTTC.

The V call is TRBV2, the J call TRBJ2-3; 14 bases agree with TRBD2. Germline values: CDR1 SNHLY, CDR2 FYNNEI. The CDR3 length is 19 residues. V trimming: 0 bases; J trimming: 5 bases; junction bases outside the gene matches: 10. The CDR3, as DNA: TGTGCCAGCAGTGAAGCAGTGACTAGCGGGAGGGCCTCCCTAGATACGCAGTATTTT. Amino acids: CASSEAVTSGRASLDTQYF.

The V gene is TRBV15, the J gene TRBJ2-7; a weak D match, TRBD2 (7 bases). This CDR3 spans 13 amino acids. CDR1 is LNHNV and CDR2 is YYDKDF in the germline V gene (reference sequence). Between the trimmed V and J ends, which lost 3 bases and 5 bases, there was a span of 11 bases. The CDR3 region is CATSSGGAHEQYF. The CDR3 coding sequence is TGTGCCACCAGCAGTGGGGGGGCCCACGAGCAGTACTTC.

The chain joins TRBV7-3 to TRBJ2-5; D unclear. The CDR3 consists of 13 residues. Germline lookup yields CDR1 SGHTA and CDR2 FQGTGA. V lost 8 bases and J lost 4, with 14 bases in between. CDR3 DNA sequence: TGTGCCAGCCCCGGAGAGAGGTTAGAGACCCAGTACTTC. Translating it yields CASPGERLETQYF.

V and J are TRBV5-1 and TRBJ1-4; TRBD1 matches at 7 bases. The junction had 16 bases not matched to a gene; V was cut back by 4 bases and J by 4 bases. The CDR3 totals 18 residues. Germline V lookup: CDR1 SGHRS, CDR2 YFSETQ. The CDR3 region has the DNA TGCGCCAGCAGCCTGGTAGTAGGTGGGACAGCCCTTAATGAAAAACTGTTTTTT. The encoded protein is CASSLVVGGTALNEKLFF.

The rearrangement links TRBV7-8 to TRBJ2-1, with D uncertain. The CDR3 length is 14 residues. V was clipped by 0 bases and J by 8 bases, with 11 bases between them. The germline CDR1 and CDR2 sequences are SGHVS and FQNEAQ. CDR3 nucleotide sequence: TGTGCCAGCAGCTTAGCGGAGACGGCGGATGAGCAGTTCTTC. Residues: CASSLAETADEQFF.

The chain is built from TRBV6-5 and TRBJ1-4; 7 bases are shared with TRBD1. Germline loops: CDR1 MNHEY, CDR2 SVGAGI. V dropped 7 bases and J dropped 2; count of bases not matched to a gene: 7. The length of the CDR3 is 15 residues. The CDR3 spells CASTKFRGTNEKLFF. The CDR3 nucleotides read TGTGCCAGCACAAAATTCAGGGGGACTAATGAAAAACTGTTTTTT.

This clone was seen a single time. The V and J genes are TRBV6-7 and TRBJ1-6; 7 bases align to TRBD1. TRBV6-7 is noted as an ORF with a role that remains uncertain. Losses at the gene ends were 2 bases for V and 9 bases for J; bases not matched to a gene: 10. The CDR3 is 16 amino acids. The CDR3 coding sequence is TGTGCCAGCAGTTACAGGGACAGCGAACTGGGTTCACCCCTCCACTTT. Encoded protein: CASSYRDSELGSPLHF.

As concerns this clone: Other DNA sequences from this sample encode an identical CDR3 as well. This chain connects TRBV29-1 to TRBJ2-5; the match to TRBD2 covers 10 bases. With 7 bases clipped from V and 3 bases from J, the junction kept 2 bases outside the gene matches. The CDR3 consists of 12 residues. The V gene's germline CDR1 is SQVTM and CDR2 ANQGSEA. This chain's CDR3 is CSGLAGEETQYF. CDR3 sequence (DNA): TGCAGCGGGCTAGCGGGGGAAGAGACCCAGTACTTC. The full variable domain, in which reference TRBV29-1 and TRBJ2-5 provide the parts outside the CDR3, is SAVISQKPSRDICQRGTSLTIQCQVDSQVTMMFWYRQQPGQSLTLIATANQGSEATYESGFVIDKFPISRPNLTFSTLTVSNMSPEDSSIYLCSGLAGEETQYFGPGTRLLVL.

The CDR3 loop reads CASSSKGEAFF. As DNA, the CDR3 is TGTGCCAGCAGTTCCAAGGGAGAGGCTTTCTTT. The chain links TRBV12-3 or TRBV12-4 to TRBJ1-1, with D unclear. V was pared by 4 bases and J by 11 bases, with 11 bases between. This CDR3 spans 11 amino acids.

The CDR3 reads CASRVSPGLAVEQYF. The CDR3 region has the DNA TGTGCCAGCAGAGTATCACCGGGACTAGCCGTCGAGCAGTACTTC. This chain joins TRBV6-5 and TRBJ2-7; 9 bases are a match to TRBD2. The CDR3 contains 15 residues. After removal of 6 bases from V and 6 bases from J, the junction contained 12 bases not matched to a gene. Germline values: CDR1 MNHEY, CDR2 SVGAGI.

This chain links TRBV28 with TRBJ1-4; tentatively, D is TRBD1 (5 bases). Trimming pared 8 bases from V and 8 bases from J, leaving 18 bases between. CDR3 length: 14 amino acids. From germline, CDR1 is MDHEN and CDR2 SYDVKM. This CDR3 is CASASLGGREKLFF. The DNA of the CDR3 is TGTGCCAGCGCCTCGTTGGGGGGTAGAGAAAAACTGTTTTTT.

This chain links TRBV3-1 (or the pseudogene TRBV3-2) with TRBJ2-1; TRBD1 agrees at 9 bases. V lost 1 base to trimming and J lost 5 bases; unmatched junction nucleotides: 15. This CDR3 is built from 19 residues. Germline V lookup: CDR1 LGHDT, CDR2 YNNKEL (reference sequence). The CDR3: CASSQGTGARRPRDNEQFF. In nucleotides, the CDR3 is TGTGCCAGCAGCCAAGGGACAGGGGCGAGGCGGCCAAGGGACAATGAGCAGTTCTTC.